In its sample, the clone carrying this TCR beta chain was seen many times. As it was prepared, the TCRbeta library received unique molecular identifiers. TCRdb redid the calling of the PCR reads with MiXCR, one entry per CDR3 protein. The sample holds fewer than 700,000 distinct CDR3 sequences, 20% to 25% seen once. CDR3 length equals 15 residues. V lost 4 bases, J lost 6 bases, and 7 bases stayed unmatched. Germline assignment: CDR1 SQVTM and CDR2 ANQGSEA. This entry comes from a study of T-cell reconstitution after alpha-beta-depleted transplantation in children. The sample consisted of PBMCs, mostly from graft donor cells, taken 360 days after TCRalphabeta/CD19-depleted stem cell transplant. The clonotype comes from a boy less than two years old who had a stem cell transplant for acute myeloid leukemia, so the T cells may come from the graft donor. V usage is TRBV29-1 and J usage is TRBJ2-1; 12 nucleotides match TRBD2. In DNA, the CDR3 is TGCAGCGTTGCAGCGACTAGCGGGGGTGGCAATGAGCAGTTCTTC. It codes for CSVAATSGGGNEQFF.